This T cell receptor beta chain appears in the sequencing data of a study of vaccination and CD4 T cells after COVID-19. As regards this clonotype: The antigen is not known.

Stated treatment: roughly 10-day PBMC culture with coronavirus spike peptide pools or control peptides (ViraFEST assay). The germline V and J ends were trimmed by 2 bases and 12 bases, with 13 bases remaining between them. This CDR3 has 12 amino acids. Germline CDR1 MNHEY, CDR2 SVGAGI. An Oncomine TCR Beta short-read assay was used to sequence the DNA from cultured CD4+ T cells. In TCRdb, the PCR reads were re-called with MiXCR into one record per CDR3 protein. The sample has 12,000 to 15,000 distinct CDR3 sequences, around 45% seen once. The source is a human donor who had recovered from COVID-19. This chain joins TRBV6-5 and TRBJ1-1; maybe TRBD1 (5 bases). Sequenced material: CD4+ T cells from blood, cultured in vitro. The CDR3 reads CASSYRGDLTFF. The CDR3 DNA reads TGTGCCAGCAGTTACAGGGGCGACCTAACTTTCTTT.